This T cell receptor (beta chain) was identified during a study of blood T cell repertoires in COVID-19. TCRdb's copy holds only in-frame clones and misses some; the assay was immunoSEQ multiplex PCR. The sample lists approximately 260,000 clones, approximately 84% occurring once. The source material was PBMCs or T cells enriched from blood (not recorded which). This receptor was obtained from a man between 50 and 59 years old who had recovered from COVID-19.

CDR3 residues: CASSSFGLNIQYF. DNA of the CDR3: TGTGCCAGCAGTTCCTTCGGACTCAACATTCAGTACTTC. The chain recombines TRBV28 with TRBJ2-4; perhaps TRBD2 as D (5 bases). The ends were cut back, 4 bases at V and 7 bases at J, with 11 bases in the middle. The CDR3 is made up of 13 amino acids. Germline CDR1 is MDHEN and CDR2 is SYDVKM.